The T cell receptor beta chain under discussion was sequenced for a study of PD-1 blockade in classical Hodgkin lymphoma. Points from the study as a whole: The study reported lower baseline TCR diversity in newly diagnosed patients than in healthy donors.

Produced via immunoSEQ multiplex PCR; TCRdb's table is partial and in-frame only. In the table there are roughly 96,000 clones, approximately 94% of which are singletons. Specified time point: cycle 4 day 1 (C4D1), after 6 weeks of nivolumab. Every patient experienced relapse after autologous stem cell transplantation, and brentuximab vedotin exposure varied. As for this clone: Its cognate antigen is unknown.

The CDR3 has 14 residues. V was clipped by 4 bases and J by 2 bases, with 11 bases between them. Germline-derived CDR1 and CDR2 are MGHRA and YSYEKL. The material sequenced was peripheral blood mononuclear cells (PBMCs), taken before the fourth cycle of nivolumab. The source of this sequence is a human donor with classical Hodgkin lymphoma. The rearrangement joins TRBV4-1 to TRBJ1-1, with D possibly being TRBD1 (5 bases). The CDR3 region is CASSRVRGNTEAFF. DNA of the CDR3: TGCGCCAGCAGCCGGGTGAGGGGAAACACTGAAGCTTTCTTT.